This TCR beta chain was recovered during a study of blood T cell repertoires in COVID-19. Across the study: Nucleic acid was either cDNA or gDNA, and it came from T cells, B-cell-depleted T cells, or PBMCs.

TCRdb keeps only in-frame clones here, not all; method: immunoSEQ multiplex PCR. The repertoire consists of under 80,000 clones, with just under 95% occurring once and the leading ten covering approximately 5.5%. The germline CDR1 and CDR2 sequences are SGHTA and FQGNSA. The CDR3 runs 14 residues. Germline trimming cut 5 bases from V and 4 bases from J; bases unmatched to any gene: 7. The rearrangement joins TRBV7-2 to TRBJ1-2, with 7 bases aligning to TRBD1. Sequencing used peripheral blood. The clonotype originates from a human donor in a cohort sampled during active COVID-19. DNA of the CDR3: TGTGCCAGCAGCCCTCTACAGGGGAGCTATGGCTACACCTTC. Translating gives CASSPLQGSYGYTF.